What follows are 9 T cell receptor beta chains derived from one specimen sequenced in a study of blood T cell repertoires in COVID-19. Libraries were prepared by immunoSEQ multiplex PCR; TCRdb keeps only in-frame clonotypes and omits some of them. The table lists 200,000 to 250,000 clones, 60% to 85% of them singletons. The sample consisted of peripheral blood. The source of these receptors is a woman aged 70-85 years with acute or convalescent COVID-19.

This clone was counted only a few times. The V and J genes are TRBV2 and TRBJ2-3; 9 bases fit TRBD2. CDR1 SNHLY and CDR2 FYNNEI come from the germline V gene. Trimming removed 7 bases from V and 7 bases from J; junction bases left unmatched: 9. The CDR3 is 14 residues long. For the CDR3, the DNA is TGTGCCAGCAAGGACGTAGCGGGGGCGCATACGCAGTATTTT. It specifies CASKDVAGAHTQYF.

The chain uses TRBV12-3 or TRBV12-4 and TRBJ2-1, with 8 bases identical to TRBD2. The CDR3 has 13 residues. The V and J ends lost 5 bases and 13 bases, in that order; junction bases with no gene match: 10. For the CDR3, the DNA is TGTGCCAGCAGTCGGGGGGGACTAGTGGGACAGTTCTTC. This translates into CASSRGGLVGQFF.

The chain links TRBV7-7 to TRBJ2-2, with 8 bases fitting TRBD1. Trimming cost V 5 bases and J 7 bases; bases outside gene matches: 3. The germline gives CDR1 SSHAT, CDR2 FNYEAQ (reference sequence). This CDR3 is 13 amino acids long. CDR3 protein: CASSLQGDGELFF. The CDR3, as DNA: TGTGCCAGCAGCCTACAGGGGGACGGGGAGCTGTTTTTT. Full variable domain (rest looked up from reference TRBV7-7 and TRBJ2-2): GAGVSQSPRYKVTKRGQDVTLRCDPISSHATLYWYQQALGQGPEFLTYFNYEAQPDKSGLPSDRFSAERPEGSISTLTIQRTEQRDSAMYRCASSLQGDGELFFGEGSRLTVL.

Here the CDR3 reads CASSLGGTANSPLHF. The CDR3 DNA is TGTGCCAGCAGCTTAGGGGGGACAGCAAATTCACCCCTCCACTTT. The rearrangement joins TRBV7-2 to TRBJ1-6; 7 bases are a match to TRBD1. This CDR3 has 15 amino acids. The ends lost 1 base at V and 7 bases at J; junction bases unmatched: 4. The germline gives CDR1 SGHTA, CDR2 FQGNSA.

The chain recombines TRBV18 with TRBJ1-6, with D maybe TRBD1 (5 bases). The germline gives CDR1 KGHSH, CDR2 LQKENI. Deletions cut 6 bases from V and 6 bases from J, with 15 bases between. CDR3 length equals 15 residues. This chain's CDR3 is CASSTSGGANSPLHF. The DNA for the CDR3 is TGTGCCAGCTCTACCAGCGGGGGAGCTAATTCACCCCTCCACTTT.

The V gene is TRBV5-5, the J gene TRBJ2-3; D gene uncertain. This CDR3 has 13 amino acids. V lost 6 bases to trimming and J lost 4 bases, with 12 bases between them. Germline values: CDR1 SGHKS, CDR2 YYEKEE (reference sequence). CDR3 amino acids: CASIPTEPDTQYF. The DNA of the CDR3 is TGTGCCAGCATTCCTACCGAACCAGATACGCAGTATTTT.

V usage is TRBV30 and J usage is TRBJ1-5; D ambiguous. The V end lost 0 bases, the J end lost 3 bases, and 9 bases lay between the germline ends. The germline CDR1 and CDR2 sequences are GTSNPN and SVGIG (reference sequence). The CDR3 extends over 14 amino acids. In nucleotides, the CDR3 is TGTGCCTGGAGTGTACAGAGCTCCAATCAGCCCCAGCATTTT. Translation: CAWSVQSSNQPQHF.

The V call is TRBV7-2, the J call TRBJ2-5, with D perhaps matching TRBD1 (6 bases). V was trimmed by 7 bases and J by 3 bases, leaving 12 bases between them. CDR1 is SGHTA and CDR2 is FQGNSA in the germline V gene. The CDR3 is 13 amino acids. CDR3 DNA sequence: TGTGCCAGCACCCTAAAGGGGGAAGAGACCCAGTACTTC. Protein product: CASTLKGEETQYF.

The chain is built from TRBV7-9 and TRBJ1-4; D is uncertain. Per germline, CDR1 SEHNR and CDR2 FQNEAQ (reference sequence). Trimming removed 7 bases from V and 8 bases from J, with 17 bases in between. The CDR3 length is 14 residues. The CDR3 here is CASMSSGANEKLFF. The CDR3 DNA reads as TGTGCCAGCATGTCATCGGGTGCAAACGAAAAACTGTTTTTT. Variable domain in full (rest from reference TRBV7-9 and TRBJ1-4): DTGVSQNPRHKITKRGQNVTFRCDPISEHNRLYWYRQTLGQGPEFLTYFQNEAQLEKSRLLSDRFSAERPKGSFSTLEIQRTEQGDSAMYLCASMSSGANEKLFFGSGTQLSVL.